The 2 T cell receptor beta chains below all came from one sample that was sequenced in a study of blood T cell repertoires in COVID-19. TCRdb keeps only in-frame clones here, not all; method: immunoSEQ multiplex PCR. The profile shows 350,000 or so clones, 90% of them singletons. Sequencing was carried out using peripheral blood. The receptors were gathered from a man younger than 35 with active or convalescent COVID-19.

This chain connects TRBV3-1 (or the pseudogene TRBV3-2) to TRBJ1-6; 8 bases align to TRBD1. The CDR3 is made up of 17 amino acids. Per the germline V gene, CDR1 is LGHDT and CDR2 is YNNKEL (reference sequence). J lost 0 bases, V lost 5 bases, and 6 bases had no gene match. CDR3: CASSLWGQDSYNSPLHF. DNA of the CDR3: TGTGCCAGCAGCTTATGGGGACAGGACTCCTATAATTCACCCCTCCACTTT.

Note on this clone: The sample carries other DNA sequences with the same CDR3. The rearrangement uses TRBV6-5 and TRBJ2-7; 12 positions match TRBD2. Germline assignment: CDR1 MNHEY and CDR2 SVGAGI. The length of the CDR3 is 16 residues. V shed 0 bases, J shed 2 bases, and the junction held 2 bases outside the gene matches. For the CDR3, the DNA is TGTGCCAGCAGTTACTCGAGACTAGCGGGAGCCTACGAGCAGTACTTC. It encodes CASSYSRLAGAYEQYF.